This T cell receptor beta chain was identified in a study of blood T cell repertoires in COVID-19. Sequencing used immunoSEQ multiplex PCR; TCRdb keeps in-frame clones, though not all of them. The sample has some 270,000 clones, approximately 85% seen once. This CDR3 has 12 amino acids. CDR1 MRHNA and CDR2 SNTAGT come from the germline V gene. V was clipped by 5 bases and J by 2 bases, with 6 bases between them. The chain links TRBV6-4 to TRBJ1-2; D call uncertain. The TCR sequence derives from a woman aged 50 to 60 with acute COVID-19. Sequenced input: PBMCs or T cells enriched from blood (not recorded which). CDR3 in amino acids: CASSPGNYGYTF. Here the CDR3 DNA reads TGTGCCAGCAGTCCAGGCAACTATGGCTACACCTTC.